This record covers a single T cell receptor (beta chain). What antigen it recognizes has not been identified. No clone much larger than this one lies a single base away; base qualities are absent. At one collaborating source in Seattle, patients were enrolled during active infection and were followed longitudinally through the course of disease. Each collaborating institution followed its own protocols to collect whole blood in K2EDTA tubes. For TCRbeta analysis, collaborators shipped samples in one of three forms: frozen whole blood, isolated PBMCs, or DNA extracted from either of those sample types. The CDR1 and CDR2 encoded by the germline V gene are KGHSH and LQKENI. Including the terminal cysteine and phenylalanine, the CDR3 comprises 13 residues. Kept here is only the CDR3 DNA, which spans 39 bases and is read in frame from base 1. The V and J ends are trimmed by 4 bases and 6 bases, leaving 11 bases between them.

The sample is drawn from a study of blood T cell repertoires in COVID-19 (dated by TCRdb to about 2020). Describing the broader study: The collaborator samples originated in the United States, Italy and Spain and spanned the acute and convalescent phases of COVID-19. The prospective study material was composed of cDNA or gDNA derived from T cells, B-cell-depleted T cells, or PBMCs. Subjects who had been exposed to COVID-19, were actively infected with it, or had recovered from it provided the deeply sampled blood TCRbeta repertoires that made up the dataset. The repertoires were made available in a free public database intended to serve as a resource for research on the immune response to SARS-CoV-2. Samples came from the ongoing ImmuneRACE study (first 160 participants) plus 1,254 subjects from 6 global collaborators. Nearly every sample came with metadata listing a de-identified subject ID, COVID-19 status, age in years and sex. Where available, HLA class I and class II types were obtained from metadata supplied by the sample provider rather than from assay-based typing.

General study outcomes and caveats: Clinical and demographic metadata were provided uncurated, with the amount varying by source and participant.

The immunoSEQ Assay, a bias-controlled multiplex PCR, was used to amplify TCRbeta CDR3 regions from genomic DNA. In the original analysis: The number of nucleated cells in each sample was estimated by amplification of reference gene primers within the assay. Sequence reads were collapsed and filtered to measure the absolute abundance of every unique TCRbeta CDR3 rearrangement. Productive Simpson clonality was computed per sample as the square root of Simpson's diversity index over productive rearrangements. In its TCRdb copy, this immuneACCESS table keeps in-frame sequences only and misses some clones. Where compared with another copy, unresolved V genes explain less than half of these, and the others have no known cause. V and J calls and clone size are given by that table; D and trimming were obtained from the DNA. In this sample the table shows roughly 220,000 clones, 75% to 85% of which occur a single time. Of the sample, over 7% is held by the ten largest clones.

The V and J genes are TRBV18 and TRBJ2-3, with the D gene not clear enough to name. Input material: peripheral blood. The TCR originated in a woman aged 80 or older with COVID-19, enrolled during active disease. The sequenced DNA: TGTGCCAGCTCACGACTCACCGAGGATACGCAGTATTTT. Translation gives CASSRLTEDTQYF.